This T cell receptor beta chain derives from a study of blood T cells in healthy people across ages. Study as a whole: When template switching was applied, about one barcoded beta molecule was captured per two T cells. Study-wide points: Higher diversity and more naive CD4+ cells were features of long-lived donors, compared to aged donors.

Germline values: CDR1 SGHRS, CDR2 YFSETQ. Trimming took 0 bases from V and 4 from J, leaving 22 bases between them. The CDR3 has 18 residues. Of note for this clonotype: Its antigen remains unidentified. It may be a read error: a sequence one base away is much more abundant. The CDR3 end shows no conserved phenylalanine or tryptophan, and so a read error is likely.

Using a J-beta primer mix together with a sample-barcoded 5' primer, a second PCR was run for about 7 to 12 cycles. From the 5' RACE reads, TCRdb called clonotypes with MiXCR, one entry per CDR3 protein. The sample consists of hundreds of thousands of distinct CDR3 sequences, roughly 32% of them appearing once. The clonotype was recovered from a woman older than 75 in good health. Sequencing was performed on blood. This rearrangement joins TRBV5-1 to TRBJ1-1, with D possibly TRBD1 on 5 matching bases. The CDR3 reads CASSLAPAGVGSGTEAFL. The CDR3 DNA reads TGCGCCAGCAGCTTGGCACCGGCGGGGGTGGGAAGTGGCACTGAAGCTTTCCTT.